Below, 17 T cell receptor beta chains from the same sample are listed, as sequenced in a study of blood T cell repertoires in COVID-19. The method was immunoSEQ multiplex PCR; TCRdb's version includes in-frame clones alone and lacks a portion of them. The repertoire holds 55,000 to 75,000 clones, with about 79% as singletons. Sequencing was carried out using peripheral blood. These receptors all stem from a man in his sixties or seventies with acute or convalescent COVID-19.

The chain is built from TRBV6-1 and TRBJ1-1; D gene ambiguous. This CDR3 contains 16 residues. Germline CDR1 reads MNHNS; CDR2 reads SASEGT. With 1 base removed from V and 3 bases from J, the gap between germline ends came to 15 bases. Here the CDR3 reads CASSEVQAGADTEAFF. DNA of the CDR3: TGTGCCAGCAGTGAAGTCCAGGCCGGAGCGGACACTGAAGCTTTCTTT.

The V and J genes are TRBV19 and TRBJ1-1, with 8 bases lining up with TRBD1. Unmatched junction bases numbered 2, after V lost 5 bases and J lost 3 bases. This CDR3 is 13 amino acids long. Germline lookup yields CDR1 LNHDA and CDR2 SQIVND (reference sequence). Here the CDR3 DNA reads TGTGCCAGTAGTCCGGACAGGGACACTGAAGCTTTCTTT. It specifies CASSPDRDTEAFF.

This clone was seen only once. CDR3 DNA: TGTGCCAGCAGTCTAGACGGTTACACCATATATTTT. Translation gives CASSLDGYTIYF. The chain is built from TRBV6-5 and TRBJ1-3; no definite D call. The V end was cut by 5 bases, the J end by 8 bases, with 10 bases between. The CDR3 is 12 residues long. Germline V gives CDR1 MNHEY, CDR2 SVGAGI.

The genes are TRBV7-9 and TRBJ2-1; D call uncertain. CDR1 is SEHNR and CDR2 is FQNEAQ in the germline V gene (reference sequence). Trimming took off 0 bases at V and 7 bases at J, with 4 bases between the two ends. The CDR3 contains 12 residues. CDR3 sequence reads: CASSLARNEQFF. Here the CDR3 DNA reads TGTGCCAGCAGCTTAGCTCGTAATGAGCAGTTCTTC.

In nucleotides, the CDR3 is TGCGCCAGCAGAGAAACTGTAACTGACACAGATACGCAGTATTTT. Translating gives CASRETVTDTDTQYF. J is TRBJ2-3 and V is TRBV10-1; D is unclear. Germline CDR1 and CDR2: WNHNN and SYGVQD (reference sequence). Trimming took 6 bases from V and 2 from J, leaving 15 bases between them. This CDR3 spans 15 amino acids.

A single count supports this clone. This rearrangement joins TRBV6-2 or TRBV6-3 to TRBJ1-1; D perhaps matches TRBD1 (5 bases). This CDR3 has 15 amino acids. The V end lost 5 bases, the J end lost 1 base, and 14 bases lay between the germline ends. The germline gives CDR1 MNHEY, CDR2 SVGEGT. CDR3 amino acids: CASSPRGRANTEAFF. CDR3 DNA sequence: TGTGCCAGCAGTCCCCGGGGGAGGGCGAACACTGAAGCTTTCTTT.

This chain uses TRBV19 with TRBJ1-5; tentatively, D is TRBD1 (6 bases). V gave up 1 base and J gave up 2 bases, with 18 bases separating them. Germline CDR1 reads LNHDA; CDR2 reads SQIVND (reference sequence). The CDR3 spans 18 residues. The CDR3 DNA reads as TGTGCCAGTAGTATAGGAATAGGGGGAGTATTAGGCAATCAGCCCCAGCATTTT. It yields the protein CASSIGIGGVLGNQPQHF.

This clone was observed once. V gene TRBV12-3 or TRBV12-4 combines with J gene TRBJ2-1; the match to TRBD2 covers 7 bases. V shed 5 bases and J 9 bases; nucleotides not matched to a gene: 7. The CDR3 runs to 13 residues. CDR3 in amino acids: CASSTGLVSEQFF. CDR3 sequence (DNA): TGTGCCAGCAGTACCGGACTAGTGTCTGAGCAGTTCTTC.

This sequence joins TRBV6-5 and TRBJ2-5; 10 positions match TRBD1. V was pared by 6 bases and J by 5 bases, with 9 bases of the junction left unmatched. The CDR3 covers 15 residues. The V gene's germline CDR1 is MNHEY and CDR2 SVGAGI. Written as DNA, the CDR3 is TGTGCCAGCAGGGATGACAGGGGGCTTCGTGAGACCCAGTACTTC. Amino acid sequence: CASRDDRGLRETQYF.

V gene TRBV7-9 combines with J gene TRBJ1-1; possible D gene TRBD1, 6 bases. The CDR3 consists of 16 residues. Germline CDR1 and CDR2: SEHNR and FQNEAQ (reference sequence). The V and J ends lost 7 bases and 1 base respectively, with 19 bases between them. The CDR3 reads CASTTTRTVQNTEAFF. For the CDR3, the DNA is TGTGCCAGCACCACCACCAGGACAGTTCAGAACACTGAAGCTTTCTTT.

The chain recombines TRBV7-9 with TRBJ1-1; a possible D gene is TRBD1 (5 bases). In germline, CDR1 is SEHNR, CDR2 FQNEAQ (reference sequence). V shed 0 bases and J shed 6 bases, with 11 bases lying between them. The CDR3 is 14 residues long. The CDR3 region is CASSLAGEGPEAFF. In nucleotides, the CDR3 is TGTGCCAGCAGCTTAGCTGGGGAGGGACCTGAAGCTTTCTTT.

This chain connects TRBV7-2 to TRBJ2-5, with TRBD2 matching 9 bases. V trimming: 5 bases; J trimming: 3 bases; junction bases outside the gene matches: 7. The CDR3 spans 15 residues. Germline V gives CDR1 SGHTA, CDR2 FQGNSA. CDR3 coding DNA: TGTGCCAGCAGCCGTCCTGCTAGCGGGGAAGAGACCCAGTACTTC. Its protein is CASSRPASGEETQYF.

The J gene is TRBJ2-1, the V gene TRBV10-3, with 14 bases fitting TRBD2. This CDR3 has 15 residues. The trim removed 6 bases at V and 9 bases at J, leaving 7 bases unmatched. Germline values: CDR1 ENHRY, CDR2 SYGVKD. The CDR3 DNA reads TGTGCCATCAGGGGGACTAGCGGGAGTTCGGCTGAGCAGTTCTTC. This gives the protein CAIRGTSGSSAEQFF.

The chain links TRBV18 to TRBJ1-1; 9 bases are shared with TRBD1. With V trimmed by 3 bases and J by 1 base, 6 bases remained unmatched. Germline V gene data show CDR1 as KGHSH and CDR2 as LQKENI. There are 16 residues in the CDR3. For the CDR3, the DNA is TGTGCCAGCTCACCCATACAGGGGGCCACGAACACTGAAGCTTTCTTT. Residues: CASSPIQGATNTEAFF. Filled out from reference TRBV18 and TRBJ1-1, the complete variable domain reads NAGVMQNPRHLVRRRGQEARLRCSPMKGHSHVYWYRQLPEEGLKFMVYLQKENIIDESGMPKERFSAEFPKEGPSILRIQQVVRGDSAAYFCASSPIQGATNTEAFFGQGTRLTVV.

This rearrangement joins TRBV5-1 to TRBJ1-4; TRBD1 aligns across 12 bases. J gave up 2 bases and V 3 bases, and 11 bases lay outside the gene matches. Germline CDR1 is SGHRS and CDR2 is YFSETQ. The CDR3 extends over 19 amino acids. CDR3 nucleotides: TGCGCCAGCAGCTCGGGACAGGGGGCCGGATCCGGCACTAATGAAAAACTGTTTTTT. This gives the protein CASSSGQGAGSGTNEKLFF.

The V gene is TRBV4-2, the J gene TRBJ2-3; 8 positions match TRBD1. CDR1 and CDR2 (germline): LGHNA, YNFKEQ. The CDR3 spans 16 residues. The V segment lost 1 base and the J segment 3 bases; nucleotides outside the gene matches: 6. CDR3 sequence: CASSQATGARTDTQYF. CDR3 bases: TGTGCCAGCAGCCAAGCGACAGGGGCTAGGACAGATACGCAGTATTTT.

This clone is a singleton in its sample. Written as DNA, the CDR3 is TGTGCCAGCAGCCAAGATGGCAGGGTGGCAGATACGCAGTATTTT. Its protein is CASSQDGRVADTQYF. The V and J genes are TRBV3-1 (or the pseudogene TRBV3-2) and TRBJ2-3, with D perhaps TRBD1 (5 bases). The CDR3 runs to 15 residues. V dropped 0 bases and J dropped 4 bases, with 11 bases sitting between them. In germline, CDR1 is LGHDT, CDR2 YNNKEL (reference sequence).